This T cell receptor (beta chain) was retrieved from a study of T cells in Graves' hyperthyroidism and ophthalmopathy. This clonotype was recorded a few times. Its cognate antigen is unknown. Study results and limitations: Ophthalmopathy stood apart from stable hyperthyroidism in a 13 V-J model.

Fresh peripheral blood, around 9.3 ml of it, supplied the PBMCs. Amplification of TCR beta CDR3 regions used RNA as the template. The TCR CDR3 first-round RT-PCR relied on the HTBI primer set. One entry per CDR3 protein results from TCRdb running MiXCR on the multiplex PCR reads. The table records hundreds of thousands of distinct CDR3 sequences, around 20% of them present only once. This CDR3 contains 16 residues. In germline, CDR1 is MNHEY, CDR2 SVGAGI. The trim removed 7 bases at V and 3 bases at J, leaving 12 bases unmatched. The sequence derives from a woman aged 45-60 years with Graves' hyperthyroidism that later progressed to Graves' ophthalmopathy. The sequencing sample was made of blood. This sequence joins TRBV6-5 and TRBJ1-5, with TRBD1 matching 7 bases. This CDR3 reads CASIIFTGALNQPQHF. CDR3 DNA: TGTGCCAGCATCATCTTTACAGGGGCCCTCAATCAGCCCCAGCATTTT.